What follows describes a single T cell receptor (beta chain). What it binds is not known. This entry is derived from a study of T cell repertoires in aging, cancer and after chemotherapy. Study summary: Six age groups, ranging from 30 or younger to 70 or older, included the donors. Some 10 million TCR reads were in the whole dataset. Study-wide results and limits: In each cancer cohort, median generation probability increased across chemotherapy, suggesting thymic output rebounded. No conclusions about immunological memory after chemotherapy can be drawn from the repertoire data.

Peripheral blood genomic DNA, not sorted cells or RNA, was the template. This CDR3 spans 14 amino acids. Germline CDR1 and CDR2: MNHEY and SMNVEV (reference sequence). Trimming shortened V by 5 bases and J by 4 bases, and 14 bases separated the two germline ends. A mixed TRB-A/B primer pool amplified rearranged TRB by multiplex touch-down PCR. One entry per CDR3 protein, called by TCRdb with MiXCR from the multiplex PCR reads. The profile shows about 2,000 distinct CDR3 sequences, just over 35% of them singletons. The V and J genes are TRBV27 and TRBJ1-1, with D possibly being TRBD1 (5 bases). The sequence derives from a human donor with a solid tumor. The sequenced material came from blood. This CDR3 reads CASSPGGGGTEAFF. CDR3 in DNA: TGTGCCAGCAGTCCCGGTGGGGGGGGCACTGAAGCTTTCTTT.